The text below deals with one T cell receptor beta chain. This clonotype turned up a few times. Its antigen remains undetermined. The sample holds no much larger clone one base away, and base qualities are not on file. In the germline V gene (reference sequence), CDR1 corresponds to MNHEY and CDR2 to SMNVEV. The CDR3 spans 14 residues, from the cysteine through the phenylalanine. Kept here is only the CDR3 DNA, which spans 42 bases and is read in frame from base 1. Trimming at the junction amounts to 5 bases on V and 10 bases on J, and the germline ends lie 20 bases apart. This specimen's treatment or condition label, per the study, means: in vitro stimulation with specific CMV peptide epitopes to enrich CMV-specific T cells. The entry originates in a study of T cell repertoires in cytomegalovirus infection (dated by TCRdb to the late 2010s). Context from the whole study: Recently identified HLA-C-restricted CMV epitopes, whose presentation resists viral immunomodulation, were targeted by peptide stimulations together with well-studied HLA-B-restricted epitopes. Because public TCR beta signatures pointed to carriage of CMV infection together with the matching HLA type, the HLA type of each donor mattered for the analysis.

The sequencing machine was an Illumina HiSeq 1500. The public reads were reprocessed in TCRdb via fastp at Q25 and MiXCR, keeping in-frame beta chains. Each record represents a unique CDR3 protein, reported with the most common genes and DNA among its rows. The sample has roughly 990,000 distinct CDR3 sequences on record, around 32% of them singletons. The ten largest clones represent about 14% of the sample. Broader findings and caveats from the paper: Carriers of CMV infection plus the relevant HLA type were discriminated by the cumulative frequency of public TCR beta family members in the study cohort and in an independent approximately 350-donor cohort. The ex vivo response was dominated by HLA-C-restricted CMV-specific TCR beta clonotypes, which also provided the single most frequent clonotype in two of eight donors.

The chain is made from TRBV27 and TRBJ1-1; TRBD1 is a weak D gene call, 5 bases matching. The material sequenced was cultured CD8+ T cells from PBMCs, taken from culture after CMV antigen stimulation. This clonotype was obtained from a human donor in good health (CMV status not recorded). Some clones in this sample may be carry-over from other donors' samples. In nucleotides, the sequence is TGTGCCAGCAGTCTAACCCCCGGGGCCTATCGAGCTTTCTTT. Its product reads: CASSLTPGAYRAFF.